This T cell receptor beta chain was observed in a study of blood T cell repertoires in COVID-19. Study overall: COVID-19 samples from acute and convalescent phases originated in the United States, Italy and Spain. From T cells, B-cell-depleted T cells, or PBMCs came the material, which was cDNA or gDNA.

How the authors handled the data: Reference gene primer amplification in the assay estimated nucleated cell counts. Generated by immunoSEQ multiplex PCR, the TCRdb table keeps only in-frame clones and is missing some. From that table come the V and J calls and clone size; the DNA was used to work out D and trimming. This sample has 200,000 to 250,000 clones, with 65% to 90% found just once. The germline CDR1 and CDR2 sequences are MNHEY and SVGAGI. V lost 5 bases and J 8 bases, leaving 18 bases between the germline ends. The CDR3 is 14 residues long. The TCR comes from a woman aged 45 to 65 with acute or convalescent COVID-19. The sample comprised peripheral blood. This chain uses TRBV6-5 with TRBJ1-2, with D perhaps matching TRBD1 (6 bases). CDR3 loop: CASSPSGAAIGYTF. Here the CDR3 DNA reads TGTGCCAGCAGTCCATCAGGGGCCGCTATCGGCTACACCTTC.